The source of this TCR beta chain is a study of regulatory T cells in long-lasting Graves disease. Study conclusions and caveats: It was peripheral blood alone, not thyroid tissue, that was studied. Patients whose Graves' disease persisted exhibited lower TCR diversity than those newly diagnosed.

Sample time point: persistent/refractory GD, antithyroid drugs over 5 years with positive TRAb. PBMC RNA was the source of the TCR library. Patients came through an endocrinology department, and that department was in Xi'an, China. The collection involved drawing 8 to 9 milliliters of peripheral blood into EDTA tubes. The sample holds many counts of this clonotype. Antigen specificity is unknown. At one of its ends the junction is not consistent with the germline gene, which may arise from a read error. This CDR3 contains 11 residues. Germline CDR1 reads MDHEN; CDR2 reads SYDVKM. iRepertoire HTBI primers and Arm-PCR of CDR3 regions built TCR beta libraries. TCRdb recomputed calls from the multiplex PCR reads with MiXCR, one row per CDR3 protein. There are under 500,000 distinct CDR3 sequences in the sample; less than 25% occur only once, and roughly 8% lies in the top ten.

This chain uses TRBV28 with TRBJ2-7; weak D call: TRBD2 (5 bases). The specimen comprised peripheral blood mononuclear cells (PBMCs), sampled when the disease was refractory, from a patient treated with antithyroid drugs. This TCR derives from a female donor with Graves disease. The CDR3 protein is CASSSVRAQHF. As DNA, the CDR3 is TGTGCCAGCAGTTCGGTGCGGGCCCAGCACTTC.